The T cell receptor (beta chain) under discussion was sequenced for a study of blood T cell repertoires in COVID-19. Study at large: Material from acute and convalescent COVID-19 was sourced from the United States, Italy and Spain. Sample material is recorded as cDNA or gDNA derived from T cells, B-cell-depleted T cells, or PBMCs.

Per germline, CDR1 MDHEN and CDR2 SYDVKM. The CDR3 contains 15 residues. V gave up 2 bases and J gave up 5 bases; unmatched junction bases: 8. This clone was found once. As originally analysed: From reference gene primer amplification, estimates of nucleated cell counts were derived. Produced via immunoSEQ multiplex PCR; TCRdb's table is partial and in-frame only. The DNA gave D and trimming, while V, J and clone size come from that table. This sample has 250,000 to 300,000 clones, with about 91% found just once. The chain is built from TRBV28 and TRBJ2-5, with 7 bases lining up with TRBD1. The sample was peripheral blood. This TCR was recovered from a woman aged 60 to 75 with acute or convalescent COVID-19. The DNA of the CDR3 is TGTGCCAGCAGTTTAGAGGGGGCGGCGAGGGAGACCCAGTACTTC. Protein sequence: CASSLEGAARETQYF.